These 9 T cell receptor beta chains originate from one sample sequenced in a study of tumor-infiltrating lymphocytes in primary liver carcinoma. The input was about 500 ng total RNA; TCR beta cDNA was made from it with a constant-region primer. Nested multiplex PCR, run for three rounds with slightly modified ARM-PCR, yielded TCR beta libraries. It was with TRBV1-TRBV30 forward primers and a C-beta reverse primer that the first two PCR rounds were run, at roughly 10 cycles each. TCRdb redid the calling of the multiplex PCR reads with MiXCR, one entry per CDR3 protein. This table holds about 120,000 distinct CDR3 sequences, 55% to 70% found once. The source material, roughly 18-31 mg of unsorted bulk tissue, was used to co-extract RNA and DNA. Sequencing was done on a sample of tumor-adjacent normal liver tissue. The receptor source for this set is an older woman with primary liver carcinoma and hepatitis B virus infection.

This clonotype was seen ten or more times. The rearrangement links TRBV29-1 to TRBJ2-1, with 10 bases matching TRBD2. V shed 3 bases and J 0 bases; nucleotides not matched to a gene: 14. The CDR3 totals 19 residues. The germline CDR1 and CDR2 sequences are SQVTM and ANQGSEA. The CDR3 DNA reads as TGCAGCGTTGACCGACTAGCGGGTGTTTTCTTGGGCTCCTACAATGAGCAGTTCTTC. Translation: CSVDRLAGVFLGSYNEQFF.

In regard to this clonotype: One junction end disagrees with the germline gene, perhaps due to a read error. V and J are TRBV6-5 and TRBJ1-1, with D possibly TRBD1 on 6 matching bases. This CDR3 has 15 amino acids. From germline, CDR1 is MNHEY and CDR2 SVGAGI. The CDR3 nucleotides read TGTGCCAGCAGAGTACCGGCCAAGCGGGACACTGAAGCGTTCTTT. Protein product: CASRVPAKRDTEAFF.

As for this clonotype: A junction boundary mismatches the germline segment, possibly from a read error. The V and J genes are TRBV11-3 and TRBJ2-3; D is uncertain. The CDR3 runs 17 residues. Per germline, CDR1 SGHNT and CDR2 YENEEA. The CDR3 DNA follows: TGTACCAGCAGCTTATCGTTTCGGCCGCTACGGATAGATACGCAATATTTT. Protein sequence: CTSSLSFRPLRIDTQYF.

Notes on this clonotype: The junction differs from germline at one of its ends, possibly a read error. As DNA, the CDR3 is TGTGCCAGCAGCTTAGGACTAGCGGGAGTGGGCTACAATGGGCAGGTCTTC. It specifies CASSLGLAGVGYNGQVF. The chain carries TRBV11-2 and TRBJ2-1; 12 positions match TRBD2. The CDR3 is 17 amino acids. CDR1 and CDR2 from the germline V gene are SGHAT and FQNNGV.

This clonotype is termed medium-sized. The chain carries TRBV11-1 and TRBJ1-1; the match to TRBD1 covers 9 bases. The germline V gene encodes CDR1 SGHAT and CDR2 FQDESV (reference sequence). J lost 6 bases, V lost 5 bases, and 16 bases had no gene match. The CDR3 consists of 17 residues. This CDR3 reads CASSHRDRVLGFSEAFF. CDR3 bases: TGTGCCAGCAGCCACCGGGACAGGGTCTTAGGTTTTTCTGAAGCTTTCTTT. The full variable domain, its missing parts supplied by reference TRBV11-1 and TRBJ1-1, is EAEVAQSPRYKITEKSQAVAFWCDPISGHATLYWYRQILGQGPELLVQFQDESVVDDSQLPKDRFSAERLKGVDSTLKIQPAELGDSAMYLCASSHRDRVLGFSEAFFGQGTRLTVV.

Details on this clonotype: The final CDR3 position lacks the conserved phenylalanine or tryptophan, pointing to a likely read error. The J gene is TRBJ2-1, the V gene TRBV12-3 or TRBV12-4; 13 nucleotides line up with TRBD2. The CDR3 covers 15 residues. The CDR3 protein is CASSTLAGGGNEQFL. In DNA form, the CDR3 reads TGTGCTAGCAGCACACTAGCGGGGGGGGGCAATGAGCAGTTCCTC.

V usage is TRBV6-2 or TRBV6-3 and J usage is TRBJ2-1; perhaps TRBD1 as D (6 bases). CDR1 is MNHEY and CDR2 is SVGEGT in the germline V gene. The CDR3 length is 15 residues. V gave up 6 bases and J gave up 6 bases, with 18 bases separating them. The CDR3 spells CASSQEGVLSNEQFF. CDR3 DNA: TGTGCCAGCAGCCAAGAGGGGGTTCTAAGCAATGAGCAGTTCTTC.

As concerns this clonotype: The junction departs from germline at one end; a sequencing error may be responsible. The CDR3 reads CGSNYRLEDGYTF. CDR3 DNA: TGTGGCAGCAATTACCGGTTGGAGGATGGCTACACCTTC. The V call is TRBV6-5, the J call TRBJ1-2; D call uncertain. Germline values: CDR1 MNHEY, CDR2 SVGAGI. There are 13 residues in the CDR3.

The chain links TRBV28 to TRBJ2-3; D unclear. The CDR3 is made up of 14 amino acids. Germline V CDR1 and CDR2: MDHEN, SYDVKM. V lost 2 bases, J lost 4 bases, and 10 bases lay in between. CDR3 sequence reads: CASSLRPSSDTQYF. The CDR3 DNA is TGTGCCAGCAGTTTAAGGCCGTCCTCAGATACGCAGTATTTT.